The 3 T cell receptor beta chains below come from one sample, sequenced in a study of human T cells and chemical hapten exposure. TCRdb passed the RACE reads through MiXCR, listing each CDR3 protein once. The table includes about 84,000 distinct CDR3 sequences, about 10% detected once. The time point was: patch test 2, 6 weeks after DPC sensitization. Treatment reported: therapeutic diphenylcyclopropenone sensitization with weekly scalp DPC. This specimen was whole blood, taken in connection with sensitization to the hapten diphenylcyclopropenone (DPC). Receptor source: a woman aged 50 to 65 with alopecia areata. Some clones in this sample may be carry-over from other donors' samples.

Notes on this clonotype: With a much larger clone just one base away, this may be a read error. This chain connects TRBV11-2 to TRBJ2-5, with D possibly being TRBD1 or TRBD2 (5 bases each). This CDR3 comprises 19 residues. Germline-derived CDR1 and CDR2 are SGHAT and FQNNGV. The CDR3 DNA reads TGTGTCAGCAGCTCGTACCCCCGAATCCGGGACGGCCCCGAAGAGACCCAGTACTTC. Protein product: CVSSSYPRIRDGPEETQYF.

The CDR3 nucleotides read TGTGCCAGCAGCTTAGAAGCGCGGGAGTTTGTGCAGTTCTTC. Translated, it gives CASSLEAREFVQFF. This sequence joins TRBV7-2 and TRBJ2-1, with 7 bases lining up with TRBD2. Trimming cost V 1 base and J 12 bases; bases outside gene matches: 9. CDR1 and CDR2 (germline): SGHTA, FQGNSA. The length of the CDR3 is 14 residues.

This clonotype was counted at least ten times. The V and J genes are TRBV10-1 and TRBJ2-1; 14 nucleotides match TRBD2. Trimming at V came to 9 bases and at J to 7 bases, leaving 11 bases not matched to a gene. CDR1 is WNHNN, CDR2 SYGVQD, per germline (reference sequence). CDR3 length: 16 residues. CDR3 protein: CARLITGTSGRNEQFF. The CDR3 DNA reads TGCGCCAGACTAATCACTGGGACTAGCGGGAGAAATGAGCAGTTCTTC.